Shown below are 28 T cell receptor beta chains from a single sample sequenced in a study of blood T cell repertoires in COVID-19. Produced via immunoSEQ multiplex PCR; TCRdb's table is partial and in-frame only. Here the sample spans 160,000 or so clones, roughly 80% being singletons. The sample comprised PBMCs or T cells enriched from blood (not recorded which). The source of these receptors is a woman aged 40 to 49 with acute COVID-19.

This clone has only a few counts. This chain uses TRBV2 with TRBJ2-2, with TRBD1 identical over 7 bases. Germline V lookup: CDR1 SNHLY, CDR2 FYNNEI. The CDR3 has 14 amino acids. Trimming took 8 bases from V and 4 from J; bases not matched to a gene: 7. The chain's CDR3 is CASRPGTVTGELFF. The CDR3, as DNA: TGTGCCAGCCGGCCAGGGACAGTCACCGGGGAGCTGTTTTTT.

The chain uses TRBV6-5 and TRBJ2-7; TRBD2 matches at 11 bases. The V gene end was trimmed by 7 bases and the J gene end by 2 bases; junction bases not matched to a gene: 7. The CDR3 spans 15 residues. The germline V gene encodes CDR1 MNHEY and CDR2 SVGAGI. Written as DNA, the CDR3 is TGTGCCAGCACCGAACTAGCGGGAGTGGCCTACGAGCAGTACGTC. Translated, it gives CASTELAGVAYEQYV.

The rearrangement uses TRBV25-1 and TRBJ1-2; D not resolved. CDR1 and CDR2 (germline): MGHDK, SYGVNS. Between the trimmed V and J ends, which lost 3 bases and 0 bases, there was a span of 2 bases. The CDR3 extends over 12 amino acids. In nucleotides, the CDR3 is TGTGCCAGCAGTGACACTAACTATGGCTACACCTTC. Protein sequence: CASSDTNYGYTF.

This clone was seen a handful of times. The chain couples TRBV5-5 to TRBJ2-1; TRBD1 is a possible D gene (7 bases). The germline V and J ends were trimmed by 4 bases and 0 bases, with 14 bases remaining between them. Germline V gives CDR1 SGHKS, CDR2 YYEKEE (reference sequence). This CDR3 contains 16 residues. CDR3: CASSVPGGSSYNEQFF. CDR3 nucleotides: TGTGCCAGCAGCGTTCCAGGGGGGAGCTCCTACAATGAGCAGTTCTTC.

V gene TRBV9 combines with J gene TRBJ2-5; 9 bases align to TRBD2. Germline CDR1 SGDLS, CDR2 YYNGEE. The CDR3 extends over 16 amino acids. Losses at the gene ends were 0 bases for V and 6 bases for J; bases not matched to a gene: 9. CDR3 loop: CASSVDGSGRYKTQYF. Written as DNA, the CDR3 is TGTGCCAGCAGCGTAGATGGTAGCGGGAGATATAAGACCCAGTACTTC.

This sequence joins TRBV27 and TRBJ1-2; TRBD1 agrees at 10 bases. The J segment lost 4 bases and the V segment lost 6 bases, leaving 8 bases of the junction unmatched. CDR1 is MNHEY and CDR2 is SMNVEV in the germline V gene (reference sequence). CDR3 length equals 15 residues. CDR3: CASRLTGGAGYGYTF. The CDR3 DNA reads as TGTGCCAGCAGGCTGACAGGGGGCGCCGGCTATGGCTACACCTTC.

The J gene is TRBJ2-3, the V gene TRBV7-3, with D perhaps matching TRBD2 (6 bases). This CDR3 spans 17 amino acids. V was cut by 2 bases and J by 1 base, with 16 bases left in between. The germline V gene encodes CDR1 SGHTA and CDR2 FQGTGA. The CDR3 DNA reads as TGTGCCAGCAGCTTATTAGGAGGGGTAGAGGGCACAGATACGCAGTATTTT. Protein product: CASSLLGGVEGTDTQYF.

CDR3 residues: CASSQQAGHYNEQFF. CDR3 in DNA: TGTGCCAGCAGCCAACAAGCGGGGCACTACAATGAGCAGTTCTTC. This chain links TRBV7-3 with TRBJ2-1; 7 bases align to TRBD2. Looked up from germline, CDR1 is SGHTA and CDR2 is FQGTGA. The CDR3 length is 15 residues. The V segment lost 5 bases and the J segment 3 bases; nucleotides outside the gene matches: 7.

This chain uses TRBV27 with TRBJ2-1; 10 nucleotides line up with TRBD2. V shed 2 bases and J 9 bases; nucleotides not matched to a gene: 7. The CDR3 has 15 amino acids. The germline CDR1 and CDR2 sequences are MNHEY and SMNVEV (reference sequence). CDR3 DNA sequence: TGTGCCAGCAGTTTAATACTAGCGGGACCGGTTGAGCAGTTCTTC. As protein: CASSLILAGPVEQFF.

V is TRBV11-3 and J is TRBJ2-3; TRBD2 aligns across 7 bases. Germline assignment: CDR1 SGHNT and CDR2 YENEEA. This CDR3 region has 20 residues. V shed 5 bases, J shed 1 base, and the junction held 21 bases outside the gene matches. CDR3 in DNA: TGTGCCAGCAGCATATCCCCCCACCCAAGCGGGAAAATGGGCACAGATACGCAGTATTTT. Translating it yields CASSISPHPSGKMGTDTQYF.

V gene TRBV12-3 or TRBV12-4 combines with J gene TRBJ2-1, with D tentatively TRBD2 (6 bases). The CDR3 has 12 amino acids. V was shortened by 6 bases and J by 9 bases, with 12 bases between the two germline ends. In DNA form, the CDR3 reads TGTGCCAGCAGCGGGGAGGTCCTTGAGCAGTTCTTC. Amino acids: CASSGEVLEQFF.

This chain links TRBV7-8 with TRBJ2-5; 8 nucleotides align to TRBD1. The CDR3 has 16 residues. The germline CDR1 and CDR2 sequences are SGHVS and FQNEAQ. V lost 5 bases, J lost 5 bases, and 13 bases stayed unmatched. This CDR3 reads CASSIQGARVRETQYF. CDR3 nucleotides: TGTGCCAGCAGCATCCAGGGGGCGCGGGTTAGGGAGACCCAGTACTTC. Filled out from reference TRBV7-8 and TRBJ2-5, the complete variable domain reads GAGVSQSPRYKVAKRGQDVALRCDPISGHVSLFWYQQALGQGPEFLTYFQNEAQLDKSGLPSDRFFAERPEGSVSTLKIQRTQQEDSAVYLCASSIQGARVRETQYFGPGTRLLVL.

The CDR3 DNA sequence: TGCGCCAGCAGCTTACTACCCGGGACTAGTTTCACAGATACGCAGTATTTT. This gives the protein CASSLLPGTSFTDTQYF. This chain joins TRBV5-1 and TRBJ2-3; 8 positions agree with TRBD2. The ends lost 2 bases at V and 2 bases at J; junction bases unmatched: 10. Germline V gene sequence: CDR1 SGHRS, CDR2 YFSETQ. There are 17 residues in the CDR3.

V usage is TRBV7-8 and J usage is TRBJ1-5, with unresolved D. The CDR3 spans 15 residues. From germline, CDR1 is SGHVS and CDR2 FQNEAQ. V shed 1 base and J shed 0 bases, with 7 bases lying between them. DNA for the CDR3: TGTGCCAGCAGCTTAGGGCGAGGTAGCAATCAGCCCCAGCATTTT. This codes for CASSLGRGSNQPQHF.

The rearrangement uses TRBV5-6 and TRBJ2-1, with TRBD2 identical over 7 bases. The CDR3 loop spans 15 amino acids. In germline, CDR1 is SGHDT, CDR2 YYEEEE. V lost 4 bases to trimming and J lost 4 bases; unmatched junction nucleotides: 8. CDR3 loop: CASSPQNGRYNEQFF. CDR3 nucleotide sequence: TGTGCCAGCAGCCCCCAGAACGGGAGGTACAATGAGCAGTTCTTC. The full variable domain, in which reference TRBV5-6 and TRBJ2-1 provide the parts outside the CDR3, is DAGVTQSPTHLIKTRGQQVTLRCSPKSGHDTVSWYQQALGQGPQFIFQYYEEEERQRGNFPDRFSGHQFPNYSSELNVNALLLGDSALYLCASSPQNGRYNEQFFGPGTRLTVL.

V usage is TRBV4-2 and J usage is TRBJ2-1; 10 bases fit TRBD2. CDR1 is LGHNA and CDR2 is YNFKEQ in the germline V gene. CDR3 size: 16 residues. The J segment lost 10 bases and the V segment lost 1 base, leaving 10 bases of the junction unmatched. This CDR3 is CASSQASSGSQMEQFF. The CDR3 DNA reads TGTGCCAGCAGCCAAGCTTCTAGCGGGAGTCAAATGGAGCAGTTCTTC.

The chain has TRBV4-1 and TRBJ1-4; D may be TRBD1 (6 bases). The V gene lost 8 bases and the J gene lost 1 base, with 14 bases spanning the gap. CDR3 length: 15 residues. The V gene's germline CDR1 is MGHRA and CDR2 YSYEKL. CDR3 nucleotides: TGCGCCAGCCAAGTCACAGGGAGAACTAATGAAAAACTGTTTTTT. Translated, it gives CASQVTGRTNEKLFF.

This chain connects TRBV10-2 to TRBJ2-2; TRBD2 agrees at 11 bases. Trimming at V came to 5 bases and at J to 8 bases, leaving 7 bases not matched to a gene. The CDR3 totals 15 residues. CDR1 is WSHSY, CDR2 SAAADI, per germline. The CDR3 DNA is TGCGCCAGCAGTCGGACTAGCGGGCCTGTGGGGGAGCTGTTTTTT. Its translation: CASSRTSGPVGELFF.

The chain uses TRBV18 and TRBJ2-5, with 7 positions matching TRBD1. Germline V gene sequence: CDR1 KGHSH, CDR2 LQKENI. V dropped 3 bases and J dropped 2; count of bases not matched to a gene: 15. This CDR3 has 18 residues. The CDR3 loop reads CASSPLGPLGQSQETQYF. Here the CDR3 DNA reads TGTGCCAGCTCACCCCTAGGCCCACTGGGACAGTCACAAGAGACCCAGTACTTC.

The chain couples TRBV7-2 to TRBJ2-5; 11 bases align to TRBD2. The CDR3 is made up of 16 amino acids. Germline V gene lookup returns CDR1 SGHTA and CDR2 FQGNSA. The junction had 6 bases not matched to a gene; V was cut back by 1 base and J by 5 bases. The CDR3 DNA sequence: TGTGCCAGCAGCTTAGTGGTAGCGGGAGGGCCTGAGACCCAGTACTTC. Translating it yields CASSLVVAGGPETQYF.

This clone was seen ten or more times. The genes are TRBV19 and TRBJ2-3; 11 nucleotides align to TRBD2. The CDR3 is made up of 16 amino acids. CDR1 and CDR2 (germline): LNHDA, SQIVND (reference sequence). Trimming at V came to 6 bases and at J to 2 bases, leaving 7 bases not matched to a gene. The CDR3 DNA reads as TGTGCCAGTAGGGACCTAGCGGGAGGACACACAGATACGCAGTATTTT. Its protein is CASRDLAGGHTDTQYF.

V usage is TRBV2 and J usage is TRBJ2-7, with D perhaps TRBD2 (5 bases). With 4 bases removed from V and 0 bases from J, the gap between germline ends came to 13 bases. The CDR3 extends over 15 amino acids. Germline lookup yields CDR1 SNHLY and CDR2 FYNNEI. The CDR3, as DNA: TGTGCCAGCAGTGTTGCTAGCACCCCCTCCTACGAGCAGTACTTC. It is translated as CASSVASTPSYEQYF.

The V call is TRBV11-1, the J call TRBJ2-3; 11 bases fit TRBD1. Germline V gene lookup returns CDR1 SGHAT and CDR2 FQDESV (reference sequence). This CDR3 is 15 amino acids long. V shed 4 bases and J 6 bases; nucleotides not matched to a gene: 6. CDR3 DNA sequence: TGTGCCAGCAGCTCCCCGGGACAGGGGGATGATACGCAGTATTTT. Its protein product is CASSSPGQGDDTQYF.

This clone has more than one count but fewer than ten. The V and J genes are TRBV3-1 (or the pseudogene TRBV3-2) and TRBJ1-5; D may be TRBD1 (6 bases). The length of the CDR3 is 13 residues. Trimming pared 8 bases from V and 5 bases from J, leaving 13 bases between. The V gene's germline CDR1 is LGHDT and CDR2 YNNKEL (reference sequence). The CDR3 loop is CASGTTGYQPQHF. CDR3 DNA sequence: TGTGCCAGCGGTACGACAGGTTATCAGCCCCAGCATTTT.

Only a few counts were recorded for this clone. V and J are TRBV6-1 and TRBJ1-5; the D is unclear. Germline V gene data show CDR1 as MNHNS and CDR2 as SASEGT. CDR3 length equals 16 residues. Trimming left V 1 base short and J 7 bases short, with 17 bases between. CDR3 nucleotide sequence: TGTGCCAGCAGTGAAGGGGAGACACTTGGTAGGCAGCCCCAGCATTTT. Residues: CASSEGETLGRQPQHF.

The sample holds a few counts of this clone. V and J are TRBV30 and TRBJ1-3; the match to TRBD1 covers 7 bases. V gave up 0 bases and J gave up 5 bases; unmatched junction bases: 10. This CDR3 has 16 residues. The germline CDR1 and CDR2 sequences are GTSNPN and SVGIG (reference sequence). The CDR3 is CAWSVQRTGTRNTIYF. DNA for the CDR3: TGTGCCTGGAGTGTACAACGGACAGGCACGAGAAACACCATATATTTT.

The chain has TRBV11-3 and TRBJ2-2; 13 bases are shared with TRBD2. The V and J ends lost 5 bases and 3 bases, in that order; junction bases with no gene match: 3. Germline lookup yields CDR1 SGHNT and CDR2 YENEEA. This CDR3 has 16 amino acids. As DNA, the CDR3 is TGTGCCAGCAGCCTCGGACTAGCGGGAGACACCGGGGAGCTGTTTTTT. It translates to CASSLGLAGDTGELFF. Drawing the rest from reference TRBV11-3 and TRBJ2-2, the complete variable domain is EAGVVQSPRYKIIEKKQPVAFWCNPISGHNTLYWYLQNLGQGPELLIRYENEEAVDDSQLPKDRFSAERLKGVDSTLKIQPAELGDSAVYLCASSLGLAGDTGELFFGEGSRLTVL.

In its sample, this clone was seen once. The V call is TRBV30, the J call TRBJ1-2; TRBD1 matches at 7 bases. Germline CDR1 and CDR2: GTSNPN and SVGIG (reference sequence). This CDR3 region has 13 residues. Trimming removed 5 bases from V and 3 bases from J; junction bases left unmatched: 6. CDR3 protein: CAWWVGGDYGYTF. The CDR3 DNA reads as TGTGCCTGGTGGGTAGGGGGCGACTATGGCTACACCTTC.